This TCR beta chain was identified during a study of blood T cells in healthy people across ages. Study-wide points: A strong correlation between TCR beta diversity and naive T cell percentage was seen. Across the age range, TCR beta diversity per million T cells fell in a roughly linear way.

Next came a second PCR, run for about 6 to 12 cycles, which used a sample-barcoded 5' primer along with a J-beta primer mix. There were at least 3 million CDR3-containing paired-end reads obtained from each sample. In TCRdb, the 5' RACE reads were re-called with MiXCR into one record per CDR3 protein. This table has roughly 640,000 distinct CDR3 sequences, approximately 30% appearing once. Concerning this clonotype itself: Its matching antigen is unknown.

CDR1 and CDR2 (germline): SNHLY, FYNNEI. The CDR3 spans 13 residues. Sample donors were healthy Caucasian individuals that came from Russia, aged 6 to 90. Sequencing used blood. The V gene is TRBV2, the J gene TRBJ2-5; D perhaps matches TRBD1 (5 bases). Matching the DNA end better, TRBJ2-7 makes the J call doubtful. The source of this sequence is a woman of 80 years or more in good health. For the CDR3, the DNA is TGTGCCAGCAGGAACGACAGAGTTTACGAGCAGTACTTC. It is translated as CASRNDRVYEQYF.